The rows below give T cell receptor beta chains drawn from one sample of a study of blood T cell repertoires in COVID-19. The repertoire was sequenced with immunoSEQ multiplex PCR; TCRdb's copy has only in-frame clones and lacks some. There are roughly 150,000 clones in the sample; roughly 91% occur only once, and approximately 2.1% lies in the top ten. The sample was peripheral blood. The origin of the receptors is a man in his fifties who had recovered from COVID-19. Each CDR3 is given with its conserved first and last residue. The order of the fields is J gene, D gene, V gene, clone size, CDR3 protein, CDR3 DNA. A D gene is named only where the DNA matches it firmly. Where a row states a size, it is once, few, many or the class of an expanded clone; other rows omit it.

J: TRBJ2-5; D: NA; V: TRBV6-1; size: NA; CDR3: CASSDSRDLQETQYF; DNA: TGTGCCAGCAGTGATTCTCGGGACTTACAAGAGACCCAGTACTTC
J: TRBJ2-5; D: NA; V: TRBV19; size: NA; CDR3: CASSMGTSPETQYF; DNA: TGTGCCAGTAGTATGGGAACTAGCCCGGAGACCCAGTACTTC
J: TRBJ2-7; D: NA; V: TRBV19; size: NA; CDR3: CASRAAGTSYEQYF; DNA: TGTGCCTCACGGGCCGCGGGGACCTCCTACGAGCAGTACTTC
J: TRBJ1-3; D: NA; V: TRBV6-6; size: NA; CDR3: CASSQGSRNTIYF; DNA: TGTGCCAGCAGTCAGGGGTCTCGAAACACCATATATTTT
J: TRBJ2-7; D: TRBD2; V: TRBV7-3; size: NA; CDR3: CASSTGLAGVYEQYF; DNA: TGTGCCAGCAGCACGGGACTAGCGGGAGTGTACGAGCAGTACTTC
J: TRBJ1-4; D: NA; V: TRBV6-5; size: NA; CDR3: CASSPQSSSEKLFF; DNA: TGTGCCAGCAGTCCACAGAGCTCGAGTGAAAAACTGTTTTTT
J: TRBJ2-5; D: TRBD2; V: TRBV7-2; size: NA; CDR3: CATTGGTRRETQYF; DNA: TGTGCCACCACGGGAGGGACTAGGAGAGAGACCCAGTACTTC
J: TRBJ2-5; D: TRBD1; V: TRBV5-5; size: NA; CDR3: CASSFLTGQEETQYF; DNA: TGTGCCAGCAGCTTTTTGACAGGGCAAGAGGAGACCCAGTACTTC
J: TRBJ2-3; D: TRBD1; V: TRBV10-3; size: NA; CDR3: CAIRTGGGGDTQYF; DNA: TGTGCCATCAGGACAGGGGGAGGGGGAGATACGCAGTATTTT
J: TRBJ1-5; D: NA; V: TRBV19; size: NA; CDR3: CASSINFRFSNQPQHF; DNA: TGTGCCAGTAGTATTAATTTCAGGTTTAGCAATCAGCCCCAGCATTTT
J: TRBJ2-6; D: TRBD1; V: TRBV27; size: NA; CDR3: CASSPAPGQGFPGANVLTF; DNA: TGTGCCAGCAGCCCTGCCCCAGGACAGGGGTTCCCTGGGGCCAACGTCCTGACTTTC
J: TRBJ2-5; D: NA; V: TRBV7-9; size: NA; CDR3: CASSPDSQKTQYF; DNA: TGTGCCAGCAGCCCCGACAGCCAAAAGACCCAGTACTTC
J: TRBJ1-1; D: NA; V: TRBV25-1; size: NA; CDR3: CASSLLRGAEAFF; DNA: TGTGCCAGCAGCCTCCTTAGGGGCGCTGAAGCTTTCTTT
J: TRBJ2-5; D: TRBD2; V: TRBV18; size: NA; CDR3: CASSPKVAGEQETQYF; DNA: TGTGCCAGCTCACCAAAAGTAGCGGGGGAGCAAGAGACCCAGTACTTC
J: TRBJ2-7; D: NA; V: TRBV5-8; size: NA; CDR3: CASSLSGAYEQYF; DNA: TGTGCCAGCAGCCTCTCAGGGGCCTACGAGCAGTACTTC
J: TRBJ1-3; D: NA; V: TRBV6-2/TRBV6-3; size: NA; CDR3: CASSYGQFSGNTIYF; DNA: TGTGCCAGCAGTTACGGACAGTTCTCTGGAAACACCATATATTTT
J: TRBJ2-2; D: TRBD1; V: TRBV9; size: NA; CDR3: CASSVYRGSDTGELFF; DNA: TGTGCCAGCAGCGTATACAGGGGGAGTGACACCGGGGAGCTGTTTTTT
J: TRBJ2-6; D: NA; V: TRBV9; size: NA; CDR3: CASSPRGSGANVLTF; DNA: TGTGCCAGCAGCCCCCGAGGGTCTGGGGCCAACGTCCTGACTTTC
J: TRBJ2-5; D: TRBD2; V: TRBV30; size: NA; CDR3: CAWSPTGTSGGETQYF; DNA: TGTGCCTGGAGTCCGACCGGGACTAGCGGGGGAGAGACCCAGTACTTC
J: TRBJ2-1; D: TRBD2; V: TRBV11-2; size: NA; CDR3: CASSLASGTSGRIGGQFF; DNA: TGTGCCAGCAGCTTAGCTTCGGGGACTAGCGGACGTATAGGTGGGCAGTTCTTC
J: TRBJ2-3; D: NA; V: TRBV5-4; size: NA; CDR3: CASSLAATDTQYF; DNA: TGTGCCAGCAGCCTAGCCGCCACAGATACGCAGTATTTT
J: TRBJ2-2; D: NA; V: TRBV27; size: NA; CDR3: CASSNPGTGGGELFF; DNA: TGTGCCAGCAGCAACCCGGGAACGGGCGGCGGGGAGCTGTTTTTT
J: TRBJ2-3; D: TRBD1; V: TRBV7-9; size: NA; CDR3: CASSSSGGTSTDTQYF; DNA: TGTGCCAGCAGTTCCTCAGGGGGTACTAGCACAGATACGCAGTATTTT
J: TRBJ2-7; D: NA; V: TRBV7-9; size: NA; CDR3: CASIRTGETYEQYF; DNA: TGTGCCAGCATCCGAACTGGAGAAACCTACGAGCAGTACTTC
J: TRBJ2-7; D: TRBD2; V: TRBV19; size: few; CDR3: CASSPGLATYEQYF; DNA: TGTGCCAGTAGCCCGGGACTAGCCACCTACGAGCAGTACTTC
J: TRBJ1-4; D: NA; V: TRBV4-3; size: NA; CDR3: CASSQERTATTNEKLFF; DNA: TGCGCCAGCAGCCAAGAGAGGACAGCGACAACTAATGAAAAACTGTTTTTT
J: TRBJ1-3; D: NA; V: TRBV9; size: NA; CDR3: CASSATPGVDILEGTIYF; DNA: TGTGCCAGCAGCGCAACCCCCGGTGTGGATATCCTTGAGGGCACCATATATTTT
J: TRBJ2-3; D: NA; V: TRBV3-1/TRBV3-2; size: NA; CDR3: CASSQGLGTDTQYF; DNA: TGTGCCAGCAGCCAAGGACTCGGCACAGATACGCAGTATTTT
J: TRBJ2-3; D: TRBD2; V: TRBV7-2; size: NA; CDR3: CASTGGGAGTDTQYF; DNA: TGTGCCAGCACCGGCGGGGGGGCCGGCACAGATACGCAGTATTTT
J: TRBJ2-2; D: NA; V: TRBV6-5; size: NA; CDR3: CASSLAVHGELFF; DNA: TGTGCCAGCAGTTTAGCGGTGCACGGGGAGCTGTTTTTT
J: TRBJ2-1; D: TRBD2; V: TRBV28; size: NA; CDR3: CASSSLGAGGRNEQFF; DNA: TGTGCCAGCAGTTCCCTAGGTGCGGGGGGGCGGAATGAGCAGTTCTTC